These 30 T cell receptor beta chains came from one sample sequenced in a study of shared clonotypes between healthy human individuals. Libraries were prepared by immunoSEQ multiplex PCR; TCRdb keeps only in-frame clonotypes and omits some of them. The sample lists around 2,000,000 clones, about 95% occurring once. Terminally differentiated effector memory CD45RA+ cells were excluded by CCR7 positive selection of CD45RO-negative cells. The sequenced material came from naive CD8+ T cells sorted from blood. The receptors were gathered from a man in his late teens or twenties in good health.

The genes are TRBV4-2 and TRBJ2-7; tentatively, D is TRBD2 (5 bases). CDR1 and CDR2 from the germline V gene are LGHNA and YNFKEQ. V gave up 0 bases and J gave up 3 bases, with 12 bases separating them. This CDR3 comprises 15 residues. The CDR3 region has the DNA TGTGCCAGCAGCCAAGAAAGAGGGCTCTACTACGAGCAGTACTTC. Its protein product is CASSQERGLYYEQYF.

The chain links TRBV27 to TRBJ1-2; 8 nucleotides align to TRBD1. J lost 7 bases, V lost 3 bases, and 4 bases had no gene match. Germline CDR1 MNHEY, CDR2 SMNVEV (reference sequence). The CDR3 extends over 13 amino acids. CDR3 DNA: TGTGCCAGCAGTTTCCAGGGGGCAGTTGGCTACACCTTC. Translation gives CASSFQGAVGYTF.

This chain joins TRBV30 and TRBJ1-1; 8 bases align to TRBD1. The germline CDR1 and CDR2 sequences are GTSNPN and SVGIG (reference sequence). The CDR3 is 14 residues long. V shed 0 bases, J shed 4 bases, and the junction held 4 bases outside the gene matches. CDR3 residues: CAWSVWTGSTEAFF. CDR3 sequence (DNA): TGTGCCTGGAGTGTATGGACAGGGTCCACTGAAGCTTTCTTT.

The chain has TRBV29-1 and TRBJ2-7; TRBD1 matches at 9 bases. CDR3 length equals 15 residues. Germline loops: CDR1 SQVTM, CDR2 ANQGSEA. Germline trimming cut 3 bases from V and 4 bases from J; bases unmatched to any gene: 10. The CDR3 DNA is TGCAGCGTTGACCCGACAGGGGGGACTGGGTACGAGCAGTACTTC. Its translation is CSVDPTGGTGYEQYF.

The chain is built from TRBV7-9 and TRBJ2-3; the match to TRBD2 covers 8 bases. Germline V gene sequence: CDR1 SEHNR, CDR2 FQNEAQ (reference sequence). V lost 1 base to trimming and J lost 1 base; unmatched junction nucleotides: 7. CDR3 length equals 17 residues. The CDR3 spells CASSLGPASGRTDTQYF. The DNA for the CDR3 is TGTGCCAGCAGCTTAGGCCCGGCTAGCGGGCGCACAGATACGCAGTATTTT.

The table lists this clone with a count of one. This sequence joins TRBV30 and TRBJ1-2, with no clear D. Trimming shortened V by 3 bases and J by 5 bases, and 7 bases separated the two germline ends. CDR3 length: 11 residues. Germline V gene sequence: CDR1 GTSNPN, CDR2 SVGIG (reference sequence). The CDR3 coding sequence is TGTGCCTGGAGCTGGAGGTATGGCTACACCTTC. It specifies CAWSWRYGYTF. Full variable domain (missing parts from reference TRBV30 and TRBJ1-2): SQTIHQWPATLVQPVGSPLSLECTVEGTSNPNLYWYRQAAGRGLQLLFYSVGIGQISSEVPQNLSASRPQDRQFILSSKKLLLSDSGFYLCAWSWRYGYTFGSGTRLTVV.

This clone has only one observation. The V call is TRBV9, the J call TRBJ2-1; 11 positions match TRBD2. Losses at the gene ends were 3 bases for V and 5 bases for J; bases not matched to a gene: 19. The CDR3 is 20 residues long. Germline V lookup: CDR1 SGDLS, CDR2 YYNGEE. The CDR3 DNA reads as TGTGCCAGCAGCGGTCACCCTAGTTCGACTAGCGGGATACGCGACAATGAGCAGTTCTTC. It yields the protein CASSGHPSSTSGIRDNEQFF.

The CDR3 nucleotides read TGTGCCAGTAGTATCTCCGCCAGCAGCACAGATACGCAGTATTTT. Translated: CASSISASSTDTQYF. The chain employs TRBV19 and TRBJ2-3; no reliable D call. The ends were cut back, 3 bases at V and 0 bases at J, with 10 bases in the middle. The CDR3 has 15 residues. CDR1 and CDR2 from the germline V gene are LNHDA and SQIVND (reference sequence).

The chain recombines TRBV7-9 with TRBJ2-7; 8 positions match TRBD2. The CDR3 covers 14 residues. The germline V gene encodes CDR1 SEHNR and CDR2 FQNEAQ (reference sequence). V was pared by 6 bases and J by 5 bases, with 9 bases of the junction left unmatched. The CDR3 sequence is CASRGGREVHEQYF. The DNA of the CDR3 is TGTGCCAGCAGGGGCGGGCGGGAGGTGCACGAGCAGTACTTC.

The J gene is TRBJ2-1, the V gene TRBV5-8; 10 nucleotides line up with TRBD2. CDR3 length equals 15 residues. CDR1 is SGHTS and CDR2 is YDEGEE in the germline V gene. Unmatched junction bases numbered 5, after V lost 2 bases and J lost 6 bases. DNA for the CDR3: TGTGCCAGCAGCTTCCTAGCGGGAGCACGCAATGAGCAGTTCTTC. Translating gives CASSFLAGARNEQFF.

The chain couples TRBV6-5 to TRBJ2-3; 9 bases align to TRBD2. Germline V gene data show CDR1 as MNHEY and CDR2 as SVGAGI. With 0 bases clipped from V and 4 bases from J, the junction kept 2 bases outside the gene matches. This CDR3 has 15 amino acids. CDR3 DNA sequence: TGTGCCAGCAGTTACTCTAGCGGGAGTTCAGATACGCAGTATTTT. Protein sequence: CASSYSSGSSDTQYF.

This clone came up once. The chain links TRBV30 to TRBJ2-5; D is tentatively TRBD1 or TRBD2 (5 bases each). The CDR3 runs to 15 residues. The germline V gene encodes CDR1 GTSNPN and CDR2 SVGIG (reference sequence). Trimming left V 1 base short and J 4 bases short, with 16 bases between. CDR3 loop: CAWSAYAGTRETQYF. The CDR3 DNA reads TGTGCCTGGAGTGCGTATGCCGGGACCCGAGAGACCCAGTACTTC. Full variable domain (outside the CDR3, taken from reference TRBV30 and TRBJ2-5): SQTIHQWPATLVQPVGSPLSLECTVEGTSNPNLYWYRQAAGRGLQLLFYSVGIGQISSEVPQNLSASRPQDRQFILSSKKLLLSDSGFYLCAWSAYAGTRETQYFGPGTRLLVL.

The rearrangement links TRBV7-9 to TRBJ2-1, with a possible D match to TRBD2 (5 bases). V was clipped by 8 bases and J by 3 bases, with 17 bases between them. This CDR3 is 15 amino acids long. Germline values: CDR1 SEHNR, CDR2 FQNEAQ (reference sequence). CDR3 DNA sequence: TGTGCCAGCCGGCTTGTAGGTAGCGTCTACAATGAGCAGTTCTTC. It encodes CASRLVGSVYNEQFF.

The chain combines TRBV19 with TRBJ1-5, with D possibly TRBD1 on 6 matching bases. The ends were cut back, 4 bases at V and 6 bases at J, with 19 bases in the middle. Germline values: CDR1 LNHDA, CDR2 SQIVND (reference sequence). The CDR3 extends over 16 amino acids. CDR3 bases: TGTGCCAGTAGTACAGGTTACGGGGGCGTGGGTCAGCCCCAGCATTTT. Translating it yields CASSTGYGGVGQPQHF.

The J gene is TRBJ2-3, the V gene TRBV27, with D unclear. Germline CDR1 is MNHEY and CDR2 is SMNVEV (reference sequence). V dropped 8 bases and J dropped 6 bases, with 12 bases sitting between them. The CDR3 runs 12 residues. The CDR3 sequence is CASGVVGDTQYF. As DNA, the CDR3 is TGTGCCAGCGGGGTGGTGGGTGATACGCAGTATTTT.

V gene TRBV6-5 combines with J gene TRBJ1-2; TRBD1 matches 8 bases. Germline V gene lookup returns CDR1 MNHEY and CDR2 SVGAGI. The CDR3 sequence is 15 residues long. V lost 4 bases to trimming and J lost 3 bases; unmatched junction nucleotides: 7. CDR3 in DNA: TGTGCCAGCAGTTGGACAGGGAGAGAGGACTATGGCTACACCTTC. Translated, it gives CASSWTGREDYGYTF.

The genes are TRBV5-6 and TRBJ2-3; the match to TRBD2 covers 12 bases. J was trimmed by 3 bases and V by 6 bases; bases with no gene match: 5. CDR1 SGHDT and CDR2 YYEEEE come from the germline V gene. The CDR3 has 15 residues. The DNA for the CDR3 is TGTGCCAGCATCCGACTAGCGGGAGAAACAGATACGCAGTATTTT. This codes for CASIRLAGETDTQYF.

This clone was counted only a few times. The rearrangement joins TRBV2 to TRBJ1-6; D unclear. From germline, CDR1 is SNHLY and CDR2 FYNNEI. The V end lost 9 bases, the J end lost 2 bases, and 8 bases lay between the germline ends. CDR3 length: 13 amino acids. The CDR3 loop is CASWGAYNSPLHF. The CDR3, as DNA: TGTGCCAGTTGGGGAGCCTATAATTCACCCCTCCACTTT.

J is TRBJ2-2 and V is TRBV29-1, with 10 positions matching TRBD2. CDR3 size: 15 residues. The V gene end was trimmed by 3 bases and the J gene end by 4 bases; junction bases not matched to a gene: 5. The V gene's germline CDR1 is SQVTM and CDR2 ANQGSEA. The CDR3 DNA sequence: TGCAGCGTTGAGACAGGACTAGCGGCCACCGGGGAGCTGTTTTTT. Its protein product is CSVETGLAATGELFF.

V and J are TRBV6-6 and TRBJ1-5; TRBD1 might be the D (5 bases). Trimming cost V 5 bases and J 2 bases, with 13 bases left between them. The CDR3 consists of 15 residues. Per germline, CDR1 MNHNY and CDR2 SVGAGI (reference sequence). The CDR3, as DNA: TGTGCCAGCAGTCTAACCGACAGAGGCAATCAGCCCCAGCATTTT. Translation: CASSLTDRGNQPQHF.

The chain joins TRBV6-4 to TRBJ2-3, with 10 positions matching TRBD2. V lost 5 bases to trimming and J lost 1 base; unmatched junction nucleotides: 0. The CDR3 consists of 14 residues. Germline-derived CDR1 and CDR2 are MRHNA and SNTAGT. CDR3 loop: CASSTSGGTDTQYF. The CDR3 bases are TGTGCCAGCAGTACTAGCGGGGGCACAGATACGCAGTATTTT.

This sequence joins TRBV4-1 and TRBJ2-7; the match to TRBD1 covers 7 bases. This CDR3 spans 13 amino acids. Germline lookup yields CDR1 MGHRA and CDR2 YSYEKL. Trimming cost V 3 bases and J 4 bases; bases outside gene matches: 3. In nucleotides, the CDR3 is TGCGCCAGCAGCCACATACAGGGGTACGAGCAGTACTTC. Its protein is CASSHIQGYEQYF.

CDR3 nucleotide sequence: TGCAGCGTTGTCCTGCCAGGGTACGAGCAGTACTTC. It codes for CSVVLPGYEQYF. The chain uses TRBV29-1 and TRBJ2-7; D might be TRBD1 (5 bases). Germline-derived CDR1 and CDR2 are SQVTM and ANQGSEA. V was trimmed by 4 bases and J by 4 bases, leaving 11 bases between them. The CDR3 length is 12 residues.

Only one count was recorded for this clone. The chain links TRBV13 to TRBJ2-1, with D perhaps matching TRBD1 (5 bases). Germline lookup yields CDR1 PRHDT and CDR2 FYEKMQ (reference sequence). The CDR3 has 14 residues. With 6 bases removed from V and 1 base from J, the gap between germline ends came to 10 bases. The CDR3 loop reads CASRDSASYNEQFF. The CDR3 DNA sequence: TGTGCCAGCAGAGACAGCGCTTCCTACAATGAGCAGTTCTTC.

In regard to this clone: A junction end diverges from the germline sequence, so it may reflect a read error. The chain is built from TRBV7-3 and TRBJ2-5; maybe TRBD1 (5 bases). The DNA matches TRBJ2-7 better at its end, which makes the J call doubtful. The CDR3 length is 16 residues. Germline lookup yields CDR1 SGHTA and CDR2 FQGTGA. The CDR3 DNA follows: TGTGCCAACAGCTTAACCGGAGTAGGGGAATCCTACGAGCAGTACTTC. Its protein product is CANSLTGVGESYEQYF.

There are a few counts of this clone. The CDR3 nucleotides are TGTGCCTGGAGCCCAGGGGCAGGGGGCTACGAGCAGTACTTC. It codes for CAWSPGAGGYEQYF. V is TRBV30 and J is TRBJ2-7; TRBD1 agrees at 7 bases. V trimming: 3 bases; J trimming: 3 bases; junction bases outside the gene matches: 8. The V gene's germline CDR1 is GTSNPN and CDR2 SVGIG (reference sequence). The CDR3 length is 14 residues.

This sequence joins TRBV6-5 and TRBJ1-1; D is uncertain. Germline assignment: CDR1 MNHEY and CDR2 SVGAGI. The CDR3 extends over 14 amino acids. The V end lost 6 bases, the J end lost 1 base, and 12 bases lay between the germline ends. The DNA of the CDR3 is TGTGCCAGCAGCTCCTGGGAGGGGAACACTGAAGCTTTCTTT. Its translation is CASSSWEGNTEAFF.

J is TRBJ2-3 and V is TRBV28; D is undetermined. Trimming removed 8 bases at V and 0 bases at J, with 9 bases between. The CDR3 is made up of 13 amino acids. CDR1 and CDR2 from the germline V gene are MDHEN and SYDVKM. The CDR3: CASSDPSTDTQYF. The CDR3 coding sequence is TGTGCCAGCTCTGACCCTAGCACAGATACGCAGTATTTT.

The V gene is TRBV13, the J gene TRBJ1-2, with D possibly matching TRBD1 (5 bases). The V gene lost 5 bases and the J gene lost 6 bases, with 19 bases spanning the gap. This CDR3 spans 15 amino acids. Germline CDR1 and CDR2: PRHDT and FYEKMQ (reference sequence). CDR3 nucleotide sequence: TGTGCCAGCAGCCTAAACCCGCCAGGGATTAATGGCTACACCTTC. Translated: CASSLNPPGINGYTF.

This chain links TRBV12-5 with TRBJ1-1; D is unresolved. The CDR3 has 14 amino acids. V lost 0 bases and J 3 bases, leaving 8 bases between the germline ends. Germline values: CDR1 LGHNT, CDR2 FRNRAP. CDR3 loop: CASGLVQGYTEAFF. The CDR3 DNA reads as TGTGCTAGTGGTTTGGTCCAAGGGTACACTGAAGCTTTCTTT.